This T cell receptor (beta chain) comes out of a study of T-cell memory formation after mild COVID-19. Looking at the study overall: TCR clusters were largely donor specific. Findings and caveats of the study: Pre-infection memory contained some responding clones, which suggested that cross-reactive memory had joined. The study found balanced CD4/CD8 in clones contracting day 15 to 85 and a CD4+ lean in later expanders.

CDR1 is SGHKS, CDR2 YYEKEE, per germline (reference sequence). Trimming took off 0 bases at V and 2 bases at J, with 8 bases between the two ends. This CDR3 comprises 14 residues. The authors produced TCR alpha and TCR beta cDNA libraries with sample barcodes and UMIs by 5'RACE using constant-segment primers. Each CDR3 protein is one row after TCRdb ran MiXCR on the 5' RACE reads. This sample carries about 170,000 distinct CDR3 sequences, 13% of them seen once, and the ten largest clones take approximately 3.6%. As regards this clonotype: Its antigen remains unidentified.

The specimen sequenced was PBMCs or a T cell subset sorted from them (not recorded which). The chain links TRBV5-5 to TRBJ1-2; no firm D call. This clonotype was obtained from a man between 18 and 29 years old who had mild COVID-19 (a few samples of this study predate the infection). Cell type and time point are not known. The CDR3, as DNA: TGTGCCAGCAGCTTGGTGCTCGGGAACTATGGCTACACCTTC. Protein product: CASSLVLGNYGYTF. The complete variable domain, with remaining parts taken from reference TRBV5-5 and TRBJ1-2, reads DAGVTQSPTHLIKTRGQQVTLRCSPISGHKSVSWYQQVLGQGPQFIFQYYEKEERGRGNFPDRFSARQFPNYSSELNVNALLLGDSALYLCASSLVLGNYGYTFGSGTRLTVV.